This T cell receptor (beta chain) comes out of a study of cytomegalovirus exposure and HLA in healthy donors. Germline CDR1 MDHEN, CDR2 SYDVKM. V was pared by 3 bases and J by 6 bases, with 11 bases between. This CDR3 comprises 13 residues. 13 Jbeta primers and 60 Vbeta primers were used for the PCR. Method: immunoSEQ multiplex PCR; TCRdb's copy keeps in-frame clones and lacks some. The data hold about 150,000 clones, with 75% to 90% observed a single time. In its sample, this clone was seen a few times. This TCR was recovered from a boy between 2 and 10 years old in good health and CMV-seronegative. The sequencing sample was made of PBMCs. J is TRBJ1-1 and V is TRBV28; D is uncertain. CDR3 sequence (DNA): TGTGCCAGCAGTTTCTATGAGGGCGCTGAAGCTTTCTTT. Encoded protein: CASSFYEGAEAFF.